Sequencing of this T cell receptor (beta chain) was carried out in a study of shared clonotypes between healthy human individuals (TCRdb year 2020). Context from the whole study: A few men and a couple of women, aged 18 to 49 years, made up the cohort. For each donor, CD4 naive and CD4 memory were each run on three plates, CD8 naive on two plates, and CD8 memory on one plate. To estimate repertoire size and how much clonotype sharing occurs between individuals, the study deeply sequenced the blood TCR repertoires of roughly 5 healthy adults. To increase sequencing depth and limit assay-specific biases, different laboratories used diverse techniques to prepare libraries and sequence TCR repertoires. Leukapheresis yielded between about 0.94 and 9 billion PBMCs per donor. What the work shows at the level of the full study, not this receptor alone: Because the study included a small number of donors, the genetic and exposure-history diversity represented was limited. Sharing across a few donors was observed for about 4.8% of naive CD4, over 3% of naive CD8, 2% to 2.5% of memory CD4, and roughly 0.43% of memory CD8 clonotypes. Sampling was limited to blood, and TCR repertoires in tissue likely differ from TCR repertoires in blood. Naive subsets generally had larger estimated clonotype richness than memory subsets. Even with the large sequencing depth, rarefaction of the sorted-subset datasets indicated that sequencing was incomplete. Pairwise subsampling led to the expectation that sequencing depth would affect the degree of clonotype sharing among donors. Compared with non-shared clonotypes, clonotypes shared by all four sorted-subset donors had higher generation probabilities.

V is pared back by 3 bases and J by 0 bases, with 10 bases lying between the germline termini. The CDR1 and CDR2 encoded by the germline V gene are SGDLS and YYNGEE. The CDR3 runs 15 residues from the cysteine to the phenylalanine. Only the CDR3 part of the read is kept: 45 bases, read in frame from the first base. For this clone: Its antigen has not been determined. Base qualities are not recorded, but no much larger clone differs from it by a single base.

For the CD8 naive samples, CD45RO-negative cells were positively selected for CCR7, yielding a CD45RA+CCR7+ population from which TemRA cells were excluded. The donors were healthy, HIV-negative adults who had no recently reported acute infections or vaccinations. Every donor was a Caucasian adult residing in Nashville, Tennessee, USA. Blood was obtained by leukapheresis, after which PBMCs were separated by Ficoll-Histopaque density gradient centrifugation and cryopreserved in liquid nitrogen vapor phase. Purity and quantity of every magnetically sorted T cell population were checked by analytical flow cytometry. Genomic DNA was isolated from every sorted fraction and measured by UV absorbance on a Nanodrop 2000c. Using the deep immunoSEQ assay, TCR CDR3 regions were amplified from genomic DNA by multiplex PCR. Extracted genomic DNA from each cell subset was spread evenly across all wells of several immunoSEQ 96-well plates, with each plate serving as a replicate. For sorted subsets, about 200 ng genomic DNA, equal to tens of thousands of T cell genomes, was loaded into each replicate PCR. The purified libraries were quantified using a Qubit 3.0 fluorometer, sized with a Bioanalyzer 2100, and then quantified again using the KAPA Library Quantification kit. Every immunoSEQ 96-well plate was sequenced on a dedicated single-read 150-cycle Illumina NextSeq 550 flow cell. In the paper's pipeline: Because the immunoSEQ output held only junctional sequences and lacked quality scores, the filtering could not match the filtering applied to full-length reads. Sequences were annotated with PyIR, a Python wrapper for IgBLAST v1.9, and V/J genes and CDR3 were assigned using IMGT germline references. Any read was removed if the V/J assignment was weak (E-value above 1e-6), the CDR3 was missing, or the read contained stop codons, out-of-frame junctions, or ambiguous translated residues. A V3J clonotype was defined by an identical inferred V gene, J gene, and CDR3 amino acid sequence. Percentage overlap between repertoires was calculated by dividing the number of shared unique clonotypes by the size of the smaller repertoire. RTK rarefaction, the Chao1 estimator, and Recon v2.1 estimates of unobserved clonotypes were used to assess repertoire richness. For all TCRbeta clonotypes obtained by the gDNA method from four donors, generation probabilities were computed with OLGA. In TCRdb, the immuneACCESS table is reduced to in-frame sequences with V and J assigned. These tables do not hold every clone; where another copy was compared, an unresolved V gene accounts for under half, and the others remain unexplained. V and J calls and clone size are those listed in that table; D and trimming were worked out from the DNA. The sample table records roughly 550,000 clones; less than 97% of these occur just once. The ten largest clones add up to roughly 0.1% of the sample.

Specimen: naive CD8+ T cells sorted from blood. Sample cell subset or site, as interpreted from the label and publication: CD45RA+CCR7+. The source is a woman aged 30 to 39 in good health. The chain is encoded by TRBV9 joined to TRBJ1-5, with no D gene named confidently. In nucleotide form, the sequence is TGTGCCAGCAGCGAAGGCACCGCTAGCAATCAGCCCCAGCATTTT. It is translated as CASSEGTASNQPQHF.